This TCR beta chain is drawn from a study of beta chain features in type 1 diabetes. Expressed TCRB transcripts were sequenced, since all the RNA that had been isolated was reverse transcribed. Generated by immunoSEQ multiplex PCR, the TCRdb table keeps only in-frame clones and is missing some. The sample holds under 800,000 clones, less than 20% seen once. Trimming cost V 6 bases and J 5 bases, with 10 bases left between them. CDR1 is SGHRS, CDR2 YFSETQ, per germline. The CDR3 has 12 residues. Findings and limits, study-wide: Patients showed naive, central memory and Treg TCRB repertoires that appeared more similar than those of healthy donors.

This clone was seen a handful of times. Its antigen remains unidentified. Sequencing was carried out using naive CD4+ T cells from blood. The chain couples TRBV5-1 to TRBJ2-3, with D possibly matching TRBD2 (5 bases). The receptor was derived from a man aged 18 to 35 in good health. CDR3 coding DNA: TGCGCCAGCACTTCCCGGGGAGATACGCAGTATTTT. Its protein product is CASTSRGDTQYF.